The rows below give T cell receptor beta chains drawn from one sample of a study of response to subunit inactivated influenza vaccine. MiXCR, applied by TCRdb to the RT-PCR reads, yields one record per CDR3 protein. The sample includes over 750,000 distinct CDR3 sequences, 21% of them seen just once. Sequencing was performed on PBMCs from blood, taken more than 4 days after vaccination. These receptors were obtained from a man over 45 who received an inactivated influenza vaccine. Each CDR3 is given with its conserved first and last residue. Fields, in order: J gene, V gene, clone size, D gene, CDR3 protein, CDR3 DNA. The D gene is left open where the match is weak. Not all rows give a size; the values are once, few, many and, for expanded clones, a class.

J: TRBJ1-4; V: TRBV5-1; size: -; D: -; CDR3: CASSLGAQLNEKLFF; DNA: TGCGCCAGCAGCTTGGGAGCGCAGCTTAATGAAAAACTGTTTTTT
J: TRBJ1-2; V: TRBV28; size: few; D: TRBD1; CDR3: CASSPTWDRVTGYTF; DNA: TGTGCCAGCAGTCCGACATGGGACAGGGTAACTGGCTACACCTTC
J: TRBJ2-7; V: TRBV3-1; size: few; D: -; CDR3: CASSQGLTRSSYEQYF; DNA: TGTGCCAGCAGCCAAGGGCTGACTAGGAGCTCCTACGAGCAGTACTTC
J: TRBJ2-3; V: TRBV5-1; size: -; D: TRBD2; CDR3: CASRWGLASDTQYF; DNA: TGCGCCAGCAGATGGGGACTAGCGTCAGATACGCAGTATTTT
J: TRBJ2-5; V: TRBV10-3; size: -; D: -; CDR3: CASGTEETQYF; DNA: TGTGCCAGCGGGACAGAAGAGACCCAGTACTTC
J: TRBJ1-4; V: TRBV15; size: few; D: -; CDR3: CATSRGSGATNEKLFF; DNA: TGTGCCACCAGCAGGGGCTCAGGGGCAACTAATGAAAAACTGTTTTTT
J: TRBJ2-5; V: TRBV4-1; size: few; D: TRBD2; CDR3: CASSQVERGGWKTQYF; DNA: TGCGCCAGCAGCCAAGTCGAGCGGGGGGGCTGGAAGACCCAGTACTTC
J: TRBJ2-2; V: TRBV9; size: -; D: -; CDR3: CASSPTRTNTGELFF; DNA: TGTGCCAGCAGCCCCACTAGGACAAACACCGGGGAGCTGTTTTTT
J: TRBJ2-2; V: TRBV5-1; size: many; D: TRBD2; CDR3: CASRLPSGTNTGELFF; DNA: TGCGCCAGCAGGTTACCTAGCGGAACTAACACCGGGGAGCTGTTTTTT
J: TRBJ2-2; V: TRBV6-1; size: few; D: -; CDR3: CASVVSSGELFF; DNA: TGTGCCAGCGTGGTTAGTTCCGGGGAGCTGTTTTTT
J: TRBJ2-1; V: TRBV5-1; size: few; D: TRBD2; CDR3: CASSPGLAGNNEQFF; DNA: TGCGCCAGCAGCCCGGGACTAGCGGGGAACAATGAGCAGTTCTTC
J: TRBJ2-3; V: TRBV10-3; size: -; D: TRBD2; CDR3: CAPTGAGGLSATDTQYF; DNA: TGTGCTCCGACGGGAGCGGGGGGCCTTAGTGCCACAGATACGCAGTATTTT
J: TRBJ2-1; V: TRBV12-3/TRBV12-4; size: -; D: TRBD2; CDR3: CASSLTSGFYNEQFF; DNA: TGTGCCAGCAGCCTGACTAGCGGATTCTACAATGAGCAGTTCTTC
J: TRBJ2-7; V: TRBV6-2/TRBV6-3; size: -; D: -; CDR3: CASSRSSVTYEQYF; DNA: TGTGCCAGCAGCCGTTCTAGCGTCACCTACGAGCAGTACTTC
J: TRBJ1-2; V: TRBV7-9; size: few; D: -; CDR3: CASSLARTSGGYTF; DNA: TGTGCCAGCAGCTTAGCTCGTACGTCAGGTGGCTACACCTTC
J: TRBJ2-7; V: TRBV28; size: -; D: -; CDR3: CASRRQGARGYEQYF; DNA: TGTGCCAGCAGGCGCCAAGGAGCTAGAGGTTACGAGCAGTACTTC
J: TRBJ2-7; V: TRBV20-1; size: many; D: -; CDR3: CSATSYEQYF; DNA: TGCAGTGCAACGTCCTACGAGCAGTACTTC
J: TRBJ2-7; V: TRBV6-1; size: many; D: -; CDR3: CAVPGGYEQYF; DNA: TGTGCCGTGCCCGGCGGGTACGAGCAGTACTTC
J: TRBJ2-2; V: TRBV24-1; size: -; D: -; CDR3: CATSARVRTGELFF; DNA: TGTGCCACCAGCGCACGTGTTAGGACCGGGGAGCTGTTTTTT
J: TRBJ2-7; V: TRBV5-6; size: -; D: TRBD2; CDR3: CASSAGGVASYEQYF; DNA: TGTGCCAGCAGCGCGGGAGGGGTTGCCTCCTACGAGCAGTACTTC
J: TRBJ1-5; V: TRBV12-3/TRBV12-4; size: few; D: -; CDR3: CASSEPPSAQHF; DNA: TGTGCCAGCAGCGAGCCCCCATCCGCCCAGCATTTT
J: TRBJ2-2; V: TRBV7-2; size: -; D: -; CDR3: CASSLATIPGGELFF; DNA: TGTGCCAGCAGCTTAGCCACGATCCCCGGCGGGGAGCTGTTTTTT
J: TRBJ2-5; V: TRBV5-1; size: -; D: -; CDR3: CASSLVAGVQYF; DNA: TGCGCCAGCAGCTTGGTGGCAGGGGTACAGTACTTC
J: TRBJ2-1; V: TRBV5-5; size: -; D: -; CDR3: CASSLVAGAVNEQFF; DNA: TGTGCCAGCAGCTTGGTGGCGGGGGCTGTCAATGAGCAGTTCTTC
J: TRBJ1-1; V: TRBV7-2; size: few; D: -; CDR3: CASSPSPGMNTEAFF; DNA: TGTGCCAGCAGCCCTTCCCCAGGGATGAACACTGAAGCTTTCTTT
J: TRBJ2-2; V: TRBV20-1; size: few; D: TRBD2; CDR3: CSASRLAGDGELFF; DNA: TGCAGTGCTAGCAGGCTAGCGGGAGACGGGGAGCTGTTTTTT
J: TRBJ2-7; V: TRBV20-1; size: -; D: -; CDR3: CSAMAGYEQYF; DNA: TGCAGTGCTATGGCCGGCTACGAGCAGTACTTC
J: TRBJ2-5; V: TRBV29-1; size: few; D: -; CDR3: CSVMFGQETQYF; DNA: TGCAGCGTGATGTTTGGCCAAGAGACCCAGTACTTC
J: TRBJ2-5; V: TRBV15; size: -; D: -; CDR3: CATSRTGQGKETQYF; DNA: TGTGCCACCAGCAGGACCGGGCAGGGGAAAGAGACCCAGTACTTC
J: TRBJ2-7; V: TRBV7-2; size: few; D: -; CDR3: CASSLIMYEQYF; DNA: TGTGCCAGCAGCTTAATTATGTACGAGCAGTACTTC
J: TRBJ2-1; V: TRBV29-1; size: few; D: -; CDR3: CSVEVPSYNEQFF; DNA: TGCAGCGTTGAAGTTCCCTCCTACAATGAGCAGTTCTTC
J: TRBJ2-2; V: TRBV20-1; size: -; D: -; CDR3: CSARGATGLTGELFF; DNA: TGCAGTGCTAGAGGGGCTACAGGGTTGACCGGGGAGCTGTTTTTT
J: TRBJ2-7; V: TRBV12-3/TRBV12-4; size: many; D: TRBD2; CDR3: CASSSGLVPHEQYF; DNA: TGTGCCAGCAGCTCTGGACTAGTTCCCCACGAGCAGTACTTC
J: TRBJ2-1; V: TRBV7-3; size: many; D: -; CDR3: CASSLSENEQFF; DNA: TGTGCCAGCAGCCTTAGCGAGAATGAGCAGTTCTTC
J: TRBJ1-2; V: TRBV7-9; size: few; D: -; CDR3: CASRPQGGQIYGYTF; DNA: TGTGCCAGCAGACCTCAAGGAGGGCAGATCTATGGCTACACCTTC
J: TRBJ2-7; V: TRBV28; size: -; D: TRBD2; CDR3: CASSVPGLATYEQYF; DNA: TGTGCCAGCAGTGTACCCGGACTAGCGACCTACGAGCAGTACTTC
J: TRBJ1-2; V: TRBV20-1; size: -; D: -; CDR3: CSALPTGLNYGYTF; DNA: TGCAGTGCTCTACCGACAGGACTGAACTATGGCTACACCTTC
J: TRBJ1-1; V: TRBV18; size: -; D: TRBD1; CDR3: CASSPKGQGNTEAFF; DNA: TGTGCCAGCTCACCAAAGGGACAGGGGAACACTGAAGCTTTCTTT
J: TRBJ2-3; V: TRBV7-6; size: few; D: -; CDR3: CASSFLARTDTQYF; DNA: TGTGCCAGCAGCTTCCTAGCCAGGACAGATACGCAGTATTTT
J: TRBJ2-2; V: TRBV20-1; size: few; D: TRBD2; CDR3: CSVPGRVAGGPRTGELFF; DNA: TGCAGTGTTCCGGGTCGGGTAGCGGGAGGGCCGAGGACCGGGGAGCTGTTTTTT
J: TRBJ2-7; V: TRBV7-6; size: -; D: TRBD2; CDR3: CASSSTSGEPYEQYF; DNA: TGTGCCAGCAGCTCGACTAGCGGGGAACCCTACGAGCAGTACTTC
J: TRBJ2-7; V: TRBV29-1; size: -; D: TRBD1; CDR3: CSVGTGGFGEQYF; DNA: TGCAGCGTCGGGACAGGGGGCTTTGGCGAGCAGTACTTC
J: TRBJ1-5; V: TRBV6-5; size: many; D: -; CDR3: CASSYAPPEGNQPQHF; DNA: TGTGCCAGCAGTTACGCCCCACCCGAGGGTAATCAGCCCCAGCATTTT
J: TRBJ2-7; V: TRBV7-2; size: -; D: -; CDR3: CASSEVTGLYEQYF; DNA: TGTGCCAGCAGCGAAGTTACGGGGCTCTACGAGCAGTACTTC
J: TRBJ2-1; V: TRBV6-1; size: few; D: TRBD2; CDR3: CASRQLAGSSYNEQFF; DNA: TGTGCCAGCAGACAACTAGCGGGGAGCTCCTACAATGAGCAGTTCTTC
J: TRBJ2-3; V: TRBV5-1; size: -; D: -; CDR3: CASARTNTDTQYF; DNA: TGCGCCAGCGCACGGACCAACACAGATACGCAGTATTTT
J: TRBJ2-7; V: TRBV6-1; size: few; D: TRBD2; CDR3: CASRKKGLAGVSYEQYF; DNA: TGTGCCAGCAGAAAAAAGGGACTAGCGGGAGTATCCTACGAGCAGTACTTC
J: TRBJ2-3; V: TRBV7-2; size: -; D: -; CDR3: CASSLSTGDTQYF; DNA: TGTGCCAGCAGTTTATCGACCGGAGATACGCAGTATTTT
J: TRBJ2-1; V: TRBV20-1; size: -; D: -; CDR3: CSASPLIFEQFF; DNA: TGCAGTGCTAGCCCCCTAATCTTTGAGCAGTTCTTC